The next 3 T cell receptor beta chains were all read from a single sample in a study of resident and recirculating memory T cells in vitiligo. Using immunoSEQ multiplex PCR, the repertoire was profiled, and TCRdb retains in-frame clones only, with some absent. The repertoire has tens of thousands of clones, roughly 90% of them found once; the top ten carry 4% to 5.5%. The sample comprised blood. All receptors come from a male donor with vitiligo.

This clone was counted once. This rearrangement joins TRBV29-1 to TRBJ1-1; D is unresolved. The CDR3 loop spans 12 amino acids. The V end was cut by 5 bases, the J end by 6 bases, with 13 bases between. CDR1 and CDR2 from the germline V gene are SQVTM and ANQGSEA. CDR3 loop: CSVIAANSEAFF. In DNA form, the CDR3 reads TGCAGCGTTATTGCCGCGAATTCTGAAGCTTTCTTT.

This chain connects TRBV30 to TRBJ1-6; TRBD1 aligns across 8 bases. CDR1 is GTSNPN, CDR2 SVGIG, per germline (reference sequence). J lost 0 bases, V lost 5 bases, and 3 bases had no gene match. This CDR3 contains 15 residues. This CDR3 is CAWGTGGSYNSPLHF. The CDR3 DNA is TGTGCCTGGGGAACAGGGGGCTCCTATAATTCACCCCTCCACTTT. Full variable domain (missing parts from reference TRBV30 and TRBJ1-6): SQTIHQWPATLVQPVGSPLSLECTVEGTSNPNLYWYRQAAGRGLQLLFYSVGIGQISSEVPQNLSASRPQDRQFILSSKKLLLSDSGFYLCAWGTGGSYNSPLHFGNGTRLTVT.

J is TRBJ1-6 and V is TRBV6-5, with 7 positions matching TRBD1. Trimming cost V 0 bases and J 8 bases; bases outside gene matches: 7. Looked up from germline, CDR1 is MNHEY and CDR2 is SVGAGI. This CDR3 has 16 residues. DNA for the CDR3: TGTGCCAGCAGTTACTCTAGGGGGCGTGGGGATTCACCCCTCCACTTT. It codes for CASSYSRGRGDSPLHF.